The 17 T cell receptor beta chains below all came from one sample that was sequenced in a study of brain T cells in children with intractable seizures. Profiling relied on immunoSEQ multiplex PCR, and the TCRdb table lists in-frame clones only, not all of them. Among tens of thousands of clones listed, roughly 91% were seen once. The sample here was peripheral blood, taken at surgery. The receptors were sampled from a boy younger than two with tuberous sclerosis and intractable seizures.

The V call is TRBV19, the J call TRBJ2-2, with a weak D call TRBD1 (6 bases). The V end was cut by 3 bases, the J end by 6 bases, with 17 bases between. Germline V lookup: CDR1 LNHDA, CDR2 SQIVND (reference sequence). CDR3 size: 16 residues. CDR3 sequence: CASSIARGMGAGELFF. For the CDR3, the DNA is TGTGCCAGTAGTATTGCAAGGGGGATGGGAGCCGGGGAGCTGTTTTTT.

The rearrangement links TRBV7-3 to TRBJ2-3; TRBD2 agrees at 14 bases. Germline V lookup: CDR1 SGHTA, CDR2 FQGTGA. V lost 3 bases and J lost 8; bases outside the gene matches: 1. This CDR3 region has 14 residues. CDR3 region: CASSLTSGGATQYF. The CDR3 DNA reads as TGTGCCAGCAGCTTGACTAGCGGGGGGGCTACGCAGTATTTT. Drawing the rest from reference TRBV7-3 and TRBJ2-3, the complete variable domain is GAGVSQTPSNKVTEKGKYVELRCDPISGHTALYWYRQSLGQGPEFLIYFQGTGAADDSGLPNDRFFAVRPEGSVSTLKIQRTERGDSAVYLCASSLTSGGATQYFGPGTRLTVL.

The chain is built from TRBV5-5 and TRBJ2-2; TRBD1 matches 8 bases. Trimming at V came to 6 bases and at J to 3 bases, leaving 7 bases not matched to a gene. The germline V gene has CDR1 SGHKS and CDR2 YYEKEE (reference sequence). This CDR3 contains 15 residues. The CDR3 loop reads CASTHRGSDTGELFF. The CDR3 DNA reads TGTGCCAGCACCCACAGGGGGTCAGACACCGGGGAGCTGTTTTTT.

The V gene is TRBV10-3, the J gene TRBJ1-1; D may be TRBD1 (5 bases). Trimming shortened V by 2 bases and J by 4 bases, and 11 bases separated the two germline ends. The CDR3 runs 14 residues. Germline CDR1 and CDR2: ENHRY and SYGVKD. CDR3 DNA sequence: TGTGCCATCAGTGAGGTGGGGGGTAGCACTGAAGCTTTCTTT. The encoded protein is CAISEVGGSTEAFF.

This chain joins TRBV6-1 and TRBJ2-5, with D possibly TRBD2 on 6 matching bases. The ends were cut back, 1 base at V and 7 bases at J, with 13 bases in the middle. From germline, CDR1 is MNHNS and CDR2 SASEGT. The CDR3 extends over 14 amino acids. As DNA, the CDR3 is TGTGCCAGCAGTGAAGGGGAGGAAGTGGGGACCCAGTACTTC. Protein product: CASSEGEEVGTQYF.

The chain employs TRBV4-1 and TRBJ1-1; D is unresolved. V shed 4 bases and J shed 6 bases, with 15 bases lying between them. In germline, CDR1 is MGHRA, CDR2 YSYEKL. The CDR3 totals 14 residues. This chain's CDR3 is CASSPPRGSAEAFF. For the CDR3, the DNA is TGCGCCAGCAGCCCACCCCGAGGGTCGGCTGAAGCTTTCTTT.

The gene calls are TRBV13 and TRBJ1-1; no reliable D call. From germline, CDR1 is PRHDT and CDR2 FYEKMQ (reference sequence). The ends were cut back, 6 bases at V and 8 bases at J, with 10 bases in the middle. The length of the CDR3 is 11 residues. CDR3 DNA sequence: TGTGCCAGCAGTTATACGGGAGAAGCTTTCTTT. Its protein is CASSYTGEAFF.

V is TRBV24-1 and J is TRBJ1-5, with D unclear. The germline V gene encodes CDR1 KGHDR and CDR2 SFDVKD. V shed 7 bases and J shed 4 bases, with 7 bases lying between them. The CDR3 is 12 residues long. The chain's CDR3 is CATSGVNQPQHF. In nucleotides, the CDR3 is TGTGCCACCAGCGGTGTGAATCAGCCCCAGCATTTT.

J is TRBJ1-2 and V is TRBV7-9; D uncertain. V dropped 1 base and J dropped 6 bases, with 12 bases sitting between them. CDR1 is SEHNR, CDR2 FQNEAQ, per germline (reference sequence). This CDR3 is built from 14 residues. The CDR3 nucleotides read TGTGCCAGCAGCTTAGTCCCTACGACCCATGGCTACACCTTC. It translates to CASSLVPTTHGYTF. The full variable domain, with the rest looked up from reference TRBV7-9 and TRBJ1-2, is DTGVSQNPRHKITKRGQNVTFRCDPISEHNRLYWYRQTLGQGPEFLTYFQNEAQLEKSRLLSDRFSAERPKGSFSTLEIQRTEQGDSAMYLCASSLVPTTHGYTFGSGTRLTVV.

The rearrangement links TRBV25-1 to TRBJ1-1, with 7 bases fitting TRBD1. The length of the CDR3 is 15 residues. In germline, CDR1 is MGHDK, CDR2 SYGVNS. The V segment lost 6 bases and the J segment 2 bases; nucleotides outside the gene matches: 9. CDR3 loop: CASRRFDRDNTEAFF. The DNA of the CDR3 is TGTGCCAGCAGAAGATTCGACAGGGATAACACTGAAGCTTTCTTT.

This CDR3 is CASSVGRGDTEAFF. The CDR3 coding sequence is TGTGCCAGCAGCGTAGGGCGGGGGGACACTGAAGCTTTCTTT. The V gene is TRBV9, the J gene TRBJ1-1, with D possibly matching TRBD1 (5 bases). Germline loops: CDR1 SGDLS, CDR2 YYNGEE. Trimming removed 0 bases at V and 3 bases at J, with 9 bases between. The CDR3 loop spans 14 amino acids.

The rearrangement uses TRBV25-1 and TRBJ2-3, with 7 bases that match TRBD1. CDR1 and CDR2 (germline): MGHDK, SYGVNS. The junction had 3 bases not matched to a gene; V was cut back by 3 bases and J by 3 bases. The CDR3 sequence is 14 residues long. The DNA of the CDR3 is TGTGCCAGCAGTGACGCAGGGGGAACAGATACGCAGTATTTT. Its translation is CASSDAGGTDTQYF.

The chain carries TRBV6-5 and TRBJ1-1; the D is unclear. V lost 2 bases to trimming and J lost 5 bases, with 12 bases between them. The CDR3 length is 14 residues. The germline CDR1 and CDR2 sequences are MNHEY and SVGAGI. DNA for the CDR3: TGTGCCAGCAGTTACAGGGATGGAATTACTGAAGCTTTCTTT. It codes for CASSYRDGITEAFF.

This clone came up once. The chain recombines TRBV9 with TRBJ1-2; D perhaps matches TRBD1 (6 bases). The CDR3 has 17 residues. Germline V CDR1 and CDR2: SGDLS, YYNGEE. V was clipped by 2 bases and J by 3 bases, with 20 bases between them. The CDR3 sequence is CASSVAGAITNDYGYTF. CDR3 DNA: TGTGCCAGCAGCGTGGCGGGGGCGATTACTAATGACTATGGCTACACCTTC. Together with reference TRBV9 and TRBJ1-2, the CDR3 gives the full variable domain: DSGVTQTPKHLITATGQRVTLRCSPRSGDLSVYWYQQSLDQGLQFLIQYYNGEERAKGNILERFSAQQFPDLHSELNLSSLELGDSALYFCASSVAGAITNDYGYTFGSGTRLTVV.

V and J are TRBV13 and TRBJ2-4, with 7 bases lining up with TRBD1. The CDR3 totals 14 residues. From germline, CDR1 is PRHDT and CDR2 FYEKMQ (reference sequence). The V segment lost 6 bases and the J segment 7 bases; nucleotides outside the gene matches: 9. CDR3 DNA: TGTGCCAGCAGTTTACAGGGGCCCTGGAACATTCAGTACTTC. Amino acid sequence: CASSLQGPWNIQYF.

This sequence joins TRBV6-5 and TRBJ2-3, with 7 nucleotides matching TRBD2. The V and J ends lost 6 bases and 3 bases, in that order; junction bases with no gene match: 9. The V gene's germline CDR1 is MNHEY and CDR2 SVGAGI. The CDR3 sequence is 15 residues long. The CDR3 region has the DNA TGTGCCAGCAGGATTGGACTAGAGGTAACAGATACGCAGTATTTT. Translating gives CASRIGLEVTDTQYF.

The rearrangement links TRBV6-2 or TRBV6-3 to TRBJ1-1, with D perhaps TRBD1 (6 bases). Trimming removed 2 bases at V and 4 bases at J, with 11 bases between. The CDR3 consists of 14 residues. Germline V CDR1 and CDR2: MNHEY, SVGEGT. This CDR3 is CASSYRGKSTEAFF. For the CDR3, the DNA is TGTGCCAGCAGTTACAGGGGGAAGAGCACTGAAGCTTTCTTT.